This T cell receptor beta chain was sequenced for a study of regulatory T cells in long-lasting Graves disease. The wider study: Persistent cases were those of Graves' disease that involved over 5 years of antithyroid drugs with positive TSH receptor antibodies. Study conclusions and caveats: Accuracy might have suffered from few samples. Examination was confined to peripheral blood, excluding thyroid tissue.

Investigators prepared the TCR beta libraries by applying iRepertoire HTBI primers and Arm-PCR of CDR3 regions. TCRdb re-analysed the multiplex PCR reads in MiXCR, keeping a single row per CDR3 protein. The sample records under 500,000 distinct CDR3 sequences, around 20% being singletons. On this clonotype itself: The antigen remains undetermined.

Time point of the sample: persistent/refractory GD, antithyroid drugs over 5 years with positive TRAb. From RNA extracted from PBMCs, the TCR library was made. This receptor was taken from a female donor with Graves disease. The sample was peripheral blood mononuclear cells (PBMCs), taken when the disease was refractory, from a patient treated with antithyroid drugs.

The chain's CDR3 is CSVEHFEAFF. The CDR3 DNA reads as TGCAGCGTTGAACATTTTGAAGCTTTCTTT. The chain has TRBV29-1 and TRBJ1-1; D not certain. V was trimmed by 2 bases and J by 7 bases, leaving 5 bases between them. Germline-derived CDR1 and CDR2 are SQVTM and ANQGSEA. The CDR3 runs to 10 residues.